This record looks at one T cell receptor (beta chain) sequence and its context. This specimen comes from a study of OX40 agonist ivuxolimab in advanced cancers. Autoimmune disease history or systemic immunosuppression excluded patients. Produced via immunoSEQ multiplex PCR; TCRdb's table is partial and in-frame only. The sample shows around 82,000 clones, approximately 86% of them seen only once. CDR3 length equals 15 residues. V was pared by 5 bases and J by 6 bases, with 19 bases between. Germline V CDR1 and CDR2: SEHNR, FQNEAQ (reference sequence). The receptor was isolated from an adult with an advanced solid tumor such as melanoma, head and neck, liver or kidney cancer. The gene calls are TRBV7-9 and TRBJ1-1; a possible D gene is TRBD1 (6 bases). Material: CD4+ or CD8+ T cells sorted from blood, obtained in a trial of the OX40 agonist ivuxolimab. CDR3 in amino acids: CASSPQQGISSEAFF. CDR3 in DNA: TGTGCCAGCAGCCCCCAGCAGGGGATAAGCTCTGAAGCTTTCTTT.